The clone carrying this T cell receptor (beta chain) was counted a single time. Antigen specificity is unknown. This specimen belongs to a study of cytomegalovirus exposure and HLA in healthy donors. Study background: Early released data had tens of millions of unique TCRs, all coming from HLA-typed donors.

Germline trimming cut 0 bases from V and 3 bases from J; bases unmatched to any gene: 4. The CDR3 has 17 residues. The germline V gene encodes CDR1 SGHRS and CDR2 YFSETQ. General study points: Being productive about 90% or about 30% of the time was typical of most TCR beta V segments in an earlier analysis. Looking again later, the authors saw that most CMV-associated TCR beta chains seemed HLA-restricted. Available immune exposure information was restricted to CMV serostatus only.

The PCR made use of 60 Vbeta and 13 Jbeta primers. Using immunoSEQ multiplex PCR, the repertoire was profiled, and TCRdb retains in-frame clones only, with some absent. The table lists roughly 110,000 clones, 70% to 85% of them singletons. The clonotype comes from a man between 60 and 75 years old in good health and CMV-seronegative. Sequenced sample: PBMCs. The chain links TRBV5-1 to TRBJ2-5, with 14 bases fitting TRBD2. DNA for the CDR3: TGCGCCAGCAGCTTGGGATCGACTAGCGGGGGGGAAGAGACCCAGTACTTC. Translated: CASSLGSTSGGEETQYF.